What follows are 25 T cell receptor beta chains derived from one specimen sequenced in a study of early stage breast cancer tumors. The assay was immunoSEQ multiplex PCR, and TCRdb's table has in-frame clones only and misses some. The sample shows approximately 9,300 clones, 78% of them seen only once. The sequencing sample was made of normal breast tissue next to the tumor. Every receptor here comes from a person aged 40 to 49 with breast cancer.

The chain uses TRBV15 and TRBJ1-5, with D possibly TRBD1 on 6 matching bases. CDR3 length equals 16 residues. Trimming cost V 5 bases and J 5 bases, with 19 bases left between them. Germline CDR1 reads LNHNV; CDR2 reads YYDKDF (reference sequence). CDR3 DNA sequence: TGTGCCACCAGCGGAGGCCCACAGGGTACCCATCAGCCCCAGCATTTT. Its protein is CATSGGPQGTHQPQHF.

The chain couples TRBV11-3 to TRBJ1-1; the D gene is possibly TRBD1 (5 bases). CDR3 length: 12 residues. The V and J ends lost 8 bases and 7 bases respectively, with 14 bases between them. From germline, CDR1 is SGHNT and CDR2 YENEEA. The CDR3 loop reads CASGGATVEAFF. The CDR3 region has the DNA TGTGCCAGCGGTGGGGCGACAGTTGAAGCTTTCTTT.

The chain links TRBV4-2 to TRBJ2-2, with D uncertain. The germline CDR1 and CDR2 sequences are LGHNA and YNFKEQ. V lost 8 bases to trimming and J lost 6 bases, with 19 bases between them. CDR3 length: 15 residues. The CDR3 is CASGPVGSVAGELFF. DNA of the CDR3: TGTGCCAGCGGACCAGTGGGAAGTGTGGCCGGGGAGCTGTTTTTT.

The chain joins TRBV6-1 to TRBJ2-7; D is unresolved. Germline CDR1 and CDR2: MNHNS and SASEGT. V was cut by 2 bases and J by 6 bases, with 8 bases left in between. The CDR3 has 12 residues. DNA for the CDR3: TGTGCCAGCAGTGAATGGGGTTCCGAGCAGTACTTC. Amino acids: CASSEWGSEQYF.

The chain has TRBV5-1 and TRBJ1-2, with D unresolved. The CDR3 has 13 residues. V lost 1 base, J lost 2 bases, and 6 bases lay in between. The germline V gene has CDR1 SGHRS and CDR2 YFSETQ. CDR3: CASSLTRNYGYTF. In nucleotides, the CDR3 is TGCGCCAGCAGCTTGACCAGAAACTATGGCTACACCTTC.

The CDR3 DNA is TGTGCCAGCAGCCCGGGGAGCGGGAGCATCTACGAGCAGTACTTC. It is translated as CASSPGSGSIYEQYF. V usage is TRBV7-8 and J usage is TRBJ2-7; 8 bases agree with TRBD2. The CDR3 has 15 residues. Trimming took 5 bases from V and 3 from J; bases not matched to a gene: 9. Germline V gene lookup returns CDR1 SGHVS and CDR2 FQNEAQ. Combining the CDR3 with reference TRBV7-8 and TRBJ2-7 gives the whole variable domain GAGVSQSPRYKVAKRGQDVALRCDPISGHVSLFWYQQALGQGPEFLTYFQNEAQLDKSGLPSDRFFAERPEGSVSTLKIQRTQQEDSAVYLCASSPGSGSIYEQYFGPGTRLTVT.

The CDR3 spells CAISGGTSGAGGTGELFF. The CDR3 nucleotides read TGTGCCATCAGTGGAGGGACTAGCGGAGCAGGGGGGACCGGGGAGCTGTTTTTT. This rearrangement joins TRBV10-3 to TRBJ2-2; 11 bases line up with TRBD2. This CDR3 is built from 18 residues. Germline CDR1 ENHRY, CDR2 SYGVKD. V dropped 4 bases and J dropped 5; count of bases not matched to a gene: 12.

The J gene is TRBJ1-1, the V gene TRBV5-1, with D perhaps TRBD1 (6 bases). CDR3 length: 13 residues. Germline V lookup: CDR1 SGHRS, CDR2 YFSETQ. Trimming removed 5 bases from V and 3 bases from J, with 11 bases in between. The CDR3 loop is CASREGGYTEAFF. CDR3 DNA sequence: TGCGCCAGCAGGGAGGGGGGTTACACTGAAGCTTTCTTT.

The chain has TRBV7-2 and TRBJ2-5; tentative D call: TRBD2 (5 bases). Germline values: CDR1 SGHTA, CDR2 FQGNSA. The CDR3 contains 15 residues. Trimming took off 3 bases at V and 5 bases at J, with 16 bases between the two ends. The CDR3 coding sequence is TGTGCCAGCAGCTTCTGGTCCGCGGGCCGGGAGACCCAGTACTTC. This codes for CASSFWSAGRETQYF.

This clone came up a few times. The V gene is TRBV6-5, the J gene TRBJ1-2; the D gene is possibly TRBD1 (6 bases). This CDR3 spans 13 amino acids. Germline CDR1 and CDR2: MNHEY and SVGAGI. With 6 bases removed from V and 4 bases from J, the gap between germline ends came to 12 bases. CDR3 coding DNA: TGTGCCAGCAGGCTCAGGGGCTCCTATGGCTACACCTTC. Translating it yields CASRLRGSYGYTF.

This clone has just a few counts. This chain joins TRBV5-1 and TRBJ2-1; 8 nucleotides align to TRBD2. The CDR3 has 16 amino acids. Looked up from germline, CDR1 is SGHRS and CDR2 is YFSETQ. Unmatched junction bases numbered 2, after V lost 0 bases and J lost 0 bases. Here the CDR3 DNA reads TGCGCCAGCAGCTTGGACCTAGCGGGCTCCTACAATGAGCAGTTCTTC. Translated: CASSLDLAGSYNEQFF.

In DNA form, the CDR3 reads TGTGCCAGCAGCTTAGCCCCTTTCGACCAGTACTTC. This encodes CASSLAPFDQYF. The J gene is TRBJ2-5, the V gene TRBV11-3; no definite D call. Trimming shortened V by 1 base and J by 10 bases, and 10 bases separated the two germline ends. Germline V gives CDR1 SGHNT, CDR2 YENEEA. The CDR3 is 12 amino acids.

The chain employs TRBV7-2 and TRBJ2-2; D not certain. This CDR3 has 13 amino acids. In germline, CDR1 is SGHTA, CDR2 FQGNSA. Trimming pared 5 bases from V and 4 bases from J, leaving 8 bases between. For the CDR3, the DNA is TGTGCCAGCAGCGGCCCCGGCACCGGGGAGCTGTTTTTT. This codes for CASSGPGTGELFF.

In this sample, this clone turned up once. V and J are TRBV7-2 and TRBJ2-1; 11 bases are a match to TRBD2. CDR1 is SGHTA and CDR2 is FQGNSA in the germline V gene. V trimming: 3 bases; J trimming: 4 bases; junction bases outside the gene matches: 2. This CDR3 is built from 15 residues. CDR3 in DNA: TGTGCCAGCAGCTTCGGGACTAGCGGTTACAATGAGCAGTTCTTC. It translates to CASSFGTSGYNEQFF.

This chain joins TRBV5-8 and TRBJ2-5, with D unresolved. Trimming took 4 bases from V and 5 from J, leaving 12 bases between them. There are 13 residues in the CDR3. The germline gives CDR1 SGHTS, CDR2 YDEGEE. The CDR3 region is CASSRWILETQYF. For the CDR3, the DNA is TGTGCCAGCAGCCGATGGATCCTTGAGACCCAGTACTTC.

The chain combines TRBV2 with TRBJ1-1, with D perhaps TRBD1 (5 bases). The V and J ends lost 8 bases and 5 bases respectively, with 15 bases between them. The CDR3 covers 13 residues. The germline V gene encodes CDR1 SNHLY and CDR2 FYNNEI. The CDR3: CASSLGGRTEAFF. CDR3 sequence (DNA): TGTGCCAGCTCGCTCGGGGGACGGACTGAAGCTTTCTTT.

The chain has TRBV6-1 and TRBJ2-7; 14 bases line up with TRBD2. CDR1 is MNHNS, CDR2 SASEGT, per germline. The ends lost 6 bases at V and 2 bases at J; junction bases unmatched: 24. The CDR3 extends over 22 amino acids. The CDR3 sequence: CASRELTEKKRLAGGMAYEQYF. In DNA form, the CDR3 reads TGTGCCAGCAGAGAACTAACCGAAAAAAAAAGACTAGCGGGAGGGATGGCCTACGAGCAGTACTTC.

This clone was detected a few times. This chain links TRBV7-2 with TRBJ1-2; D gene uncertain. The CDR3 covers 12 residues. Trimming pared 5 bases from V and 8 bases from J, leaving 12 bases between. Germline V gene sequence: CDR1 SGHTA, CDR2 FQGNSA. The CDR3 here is CASSPRRGGYTF. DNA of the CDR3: TGTGCCAGCAGCCCCCGACGTGGAGGCTACACCTTC.

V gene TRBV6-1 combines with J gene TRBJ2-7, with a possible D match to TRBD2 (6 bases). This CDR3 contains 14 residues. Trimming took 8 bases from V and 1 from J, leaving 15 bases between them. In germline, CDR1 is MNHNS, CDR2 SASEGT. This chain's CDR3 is CASCEGGGSYEQYF. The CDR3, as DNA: TGTGCCAGCTGCGAGGGTGGAGGGTCCTACGAGCAGTACTTC.

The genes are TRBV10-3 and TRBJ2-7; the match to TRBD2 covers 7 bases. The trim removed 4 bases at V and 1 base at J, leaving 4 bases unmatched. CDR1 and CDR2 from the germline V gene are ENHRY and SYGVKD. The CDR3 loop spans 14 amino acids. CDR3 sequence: CAISGTSESYEQYF. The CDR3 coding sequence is TGTGCCATCAGTGGAACTAGCGAATCCTACGAGCAGTACTTC.

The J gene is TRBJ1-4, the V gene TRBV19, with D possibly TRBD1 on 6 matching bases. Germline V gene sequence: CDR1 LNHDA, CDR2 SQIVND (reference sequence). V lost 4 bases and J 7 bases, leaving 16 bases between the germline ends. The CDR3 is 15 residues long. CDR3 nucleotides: TGTGCCAGTAGTAGATGGACAGATAGAATTGAAAAACTGTTTTTT. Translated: CASSRWTDRIEKLFF.

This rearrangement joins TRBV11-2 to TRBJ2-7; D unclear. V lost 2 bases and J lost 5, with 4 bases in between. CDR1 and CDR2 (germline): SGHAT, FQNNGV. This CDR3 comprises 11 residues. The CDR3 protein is CASSLIDEQYF. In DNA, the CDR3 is TGTGCCAGCAGCTTAATAGACGAGCAGTACTTC.

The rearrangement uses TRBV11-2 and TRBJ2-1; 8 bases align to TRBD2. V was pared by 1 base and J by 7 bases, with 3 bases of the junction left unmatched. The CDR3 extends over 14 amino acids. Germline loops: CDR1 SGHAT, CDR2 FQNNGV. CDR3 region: CASSLGSSGNEQFF. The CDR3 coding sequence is TGTGCCAGCAGCTTAGGGTCTAGCGGGAATGAGCAGTTCTTC.

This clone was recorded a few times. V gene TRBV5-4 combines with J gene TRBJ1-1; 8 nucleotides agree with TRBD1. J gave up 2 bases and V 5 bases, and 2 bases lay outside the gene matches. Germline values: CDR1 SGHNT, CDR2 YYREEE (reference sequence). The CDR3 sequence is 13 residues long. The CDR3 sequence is CASRTGGNTEAFF. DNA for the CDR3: TGTGCCAGCAGAACAGGGGGAAACACTGAAGCTTTCTTT.

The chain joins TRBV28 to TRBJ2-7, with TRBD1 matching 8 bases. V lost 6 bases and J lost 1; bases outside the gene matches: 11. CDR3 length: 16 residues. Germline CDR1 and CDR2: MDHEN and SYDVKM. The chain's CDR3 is CASSPGGQGSSYEQYF. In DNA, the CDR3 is TGTGCCAGCAGCCCAGGGGGCCAGGGCTCTTCCTACGAGCAGTACTTC.